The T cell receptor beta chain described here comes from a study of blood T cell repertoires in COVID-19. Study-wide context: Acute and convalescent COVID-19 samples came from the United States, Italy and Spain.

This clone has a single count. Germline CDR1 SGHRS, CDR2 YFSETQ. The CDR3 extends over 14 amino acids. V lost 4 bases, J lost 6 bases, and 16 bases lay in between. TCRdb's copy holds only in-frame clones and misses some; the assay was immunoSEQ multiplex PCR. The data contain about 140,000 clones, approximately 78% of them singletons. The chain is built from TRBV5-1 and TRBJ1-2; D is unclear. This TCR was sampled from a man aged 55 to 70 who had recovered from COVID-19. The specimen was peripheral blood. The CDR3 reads CASSLAGDGNGYTF. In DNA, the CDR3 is TGCGCCAGCAGCCTTGCCGGGGATGGTAATGGCTACACCTTC. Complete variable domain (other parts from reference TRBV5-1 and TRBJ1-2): KAGVTQTPRYLIKTRGQQVTLSCSPISGHRSVSWYQQTPGQGLQFLFEYFSETQRNKGNFPGRFSGRQFSNSRSEMNVSTLELGDSALYLCASSLAGDGNGYTFGSGTRLTVV.